The clone carrying this TCR beta chain came up many times. The data are from a study of T cells in Graves' hyperthyroidism and ophthalmopathy. Study as a whole: The authors collected peripheral blood at initial diagnosis, before any treatment.

TCR beta CDR3 regions were amplified from RNA. HTBI primers were employed in a first-round RT-PCR of the TCR CDR3. TCRdb analysed the multiplex PCR reads with MiXCR anew, one entry per CDR3 protein. The sample lists about 92,000 distinct CDR3 sequences; around 50% were seen once. This receptor was obtained from a woman between 35 and 50 years old with Graves' hyperthyroidism. Source material: blood.

This CDR3 is CSARGDRGLYEQYF. CDR3 nucleotide sequence: TGCAGTGCTAGGGGGGACAGGGGCCTTTACGAGCAGTACTTC. This chain links TRBV20-1 with TRBJ2-7; 10 nucleotides align to TRBD1. Per the germline V gene, CDR1 is DFQATT and CDR2 is SNEGSKA (reference sequence). This CDR3 is 14 amino acids long. After removal of 3 bases from V and 4 bases from J, the junction contained 6 bases not matched to a gene.